The T cell receptor beta chain described here comes from a study of blood T cell repertoires in COVID-19. Per the germline V gene, CDR1 is SGHRS and CDR2 is YFSETQ. The CDR3 runs 18 residues. V lost 4 bases, J lost 5 bases, and 14 bases stayed unmatched. Original data processing: Reference gene primer amplification gave nucleated cell count estimates. TCRdb's table, derived via immunoSEQ multiplex PCR, lists solely in-frame clones and lacks some. V, J and clone size are taken as reported in that table, and D and trimming were inferred from the DNA itself. The data show 250,000 to 300,000 clones, with 80% to 90% seen just once and about 2% held by the top ten.

This chain joins TRBV5-1 and TRBJ2-3; TRBD2 matches 12 bases. The sequence was obtained from a young man with active or convalescent COVID-19. Sequenced material: peripheral blood. CDR3 amino acids: CASSRGLAGSHLGDTQYF. CDR3 nucleotides: TGCGCCAGCAGCAGAGGACTAGCGGGGAGCCACCTCGGAGATACGCAGTATTTT.